This paragraph covers one TCR beta chain sequence. The data stem from a study of monozygotic twins with inflammatory bowel disease. The CDR3 runs 16 residues. From germline, CDR1 is SGHAT and CDR2 FQNNGV. TCRdb re-called the 5' RACE reads, yielding one record per CDR3 amino acid sequence without DNA. Its listing shows 160,000 or so distinct CDR3 sequences. The V and J genes are TRBV11-2 and TRBJ2-4; TCRdb designates TRBD1, a call that cannot be tested without DNA. What was sequenced was blood. The source is a human donor with ulcerative colitis or Crohn's disease, or a healthy co-twin of an affected twin (not recorded which). The CDR3 region is CASSFSQGLAKNIQYF.